These T cell receptor beta chains were read from a single sample in a study of graft-versus-host responses after intestinal transplantation. The data were produced by immunoSEQ multiplex PCR, yet TCRdb's version contains in-frame clones alone and is incomplete. The sample holds approximately 9,000 clones, 25% to 30% seen once. The source material was alloreactive CD4+ T cells from a mixed lymphocyte reaction culture, sampled before intestinal transplant. The receptors were gathered from a human patient who received an intestinal transplant. CDR3s include the opening cysteine and the closing phenylalanine or tryptophan. The order of the fields is clone size, D gene, V gene, J gene, CDR3 DNA, CDR3 protein. The D gene is left open where the match is weak. Clone size, where shown, is once, few, many, or a class for clones that have expanded.

size: NA
D: TRBD1
V: TRBV28
J: TRBJ2-7
DNA: TGTGCCAGCAGTCCCCGGACAGGGGGCTTCACCGAGCAGTACTTC
CDR3: CASSPRTGGFTEQYF

size: NA
D: NA
V: TRBV5-1
J: TRBJ2-7
DNA: TGCGCCAGCAGCTTGTCCCCGAGTTACGAGCAGTACTTC
CDR3: CASSLSPSYEQYF

size: NA
D: NA
V: TRBV5-6
J: TRBJ2-7
DNA: TGTGCCAGCAGCTTGTTCCCCCCCATAACAAAGGGACCCTTCTACGGGCAGTACTTC
CDR3: CASSLFPPITKGPFYGQYF

size: NA
D: NA
V: TRBV7-9
J: TRBJ2-5
DNA: TGTGCCAGCAGCCCGCGACTAGATCGGGAGACCCAGTACTTC
CDR3: CASSPRLDRETQYF

size: NA
D: NA
V: TRBV18
J: TRBJ1-1
DNA: TGTGCCAGCTCACTTCATCGGGGGGGACCTATGAACACTGAAGCTTTCTTT
CDR3: CASSLHRGGPMNTEAFF

size: few
D: TRBD2
V: TRBV4-1
J: TRBJ2-7
DNA: TGTGCCAGCAGCCAAGAAACTAGCGTATCCTACGAGCAGTACTTC
CDR3: CASSQETSVSYEQYF

size: large
D: NA
V: TRBV5-1
J: TRBJ2-7
DNA: TGCGCCAGCAGCTTCTCGCCCTACGAGCAGTACTTC
CDR3: CASSFSPYEQYF

size: NA
D: NA
V: TRBV27
J: TRBJ2-7
DNA: TGTGCCAGCAGTTTATCTGGAGGCGGTACCTACGAGCAGTACTTC
CDR3: CASSLSGGGTYEQYF

size: few
D: NA
V: TRBV7-8
J: TRBJ2-7
DNA: TGTGCCAGCAGCTTTTACGCGGGCTCCTACGAGCAGTACTTC
CDR3: CASSFYAGSYEQYF

size: NA
D: NA
V: TRBV9
J: TRBJ1-1
DNA: TGTGCCAGCAGCCCGGGATTGAACACTGAAGCTTTCTTT
CDR3: CASSPGLNTEAFF

size: medium-sized
D: NA
V: TRBV4-2
J: TRBJ1-2
DNA: TGTGCCAGCAGCCAAGATTATATTTCGGAGGGGACTGGCATGGGCTACACCTTC
CDR3: CASSQDYISEGTGMGYTF

size: NA
D: NA
V: TRBV7-8
J: TRBJ1-1
DNA: TGTGCCAGCAGCCAGAGGCCGGGGCCGAACACTGAAGCTTTCTTT
CDR3: CASSQRPGPNTEAFF

size: few
D: TRBD1
V: TRBV29-1
J: TRBJ2-7
DNA: TGCAGCGCTGACTACAAGGGACAGGGCTCCTACGAGCAGTACTTC
CDR3: CSADYKGQGSYEQYF

size: large
D: TRBD1
V: TRBV19
J: TRBJ2-7
DNA: TGTGCCAGCGCCTTCCTCGGGACAGACTACGAGCAGTACTTC
CDR3: CASAFLGTDYEQYF

size: medium-sized
D: NA
V: TRBV9
J: TRBJ2-1
DNA: TGTGCCAGCAGCGTAGCTTGGTCAACTTCGTACAATGAGCAGTTCTTC
CDR3: CASSVAWSTSYNEQFF

size: NA
D: NA
V: TRBV6-6
J: TRBJ2-7
DNA: TGTGCCAGCAGTTACTCGATTGCCGAGCAGTACTTC
CDR3: CASSYSIAEQYF

size: NA
D: NA
V: TRBV6-7
J: TRBJ2-7
DNA: TGTGCCAGCAGCTTTTACGCGGGCTCCTACGAGCAGTACTTC
CDR3: CASSFYAGSYEQYF

size: NA
D: NA
V: TRBV10-3
J: TRBJ1-4
DNA: TGTGCCATCAGTGAGGGACAGAGCAAAAGGAATGAAAAACTGTTTTTT
CDR3: CAISEGQSKRNEKLFF

size: few
D: TRBD1
V: TRBV6-1
J: TRBJ1-1
DNA: TGTGCCAGCAGTGCTGGGACAGGGAACACTGAAGCTTTCTTT
CDR3: CASSAGTGNTEAFF

size: large
D: NA
V: TRBV15
J: TRBJ2-3
DNA: TGTGCCACCAGCAGGGCAGGGCCAGATACGCAGTATTTT
CDR3: CATSRAGPDTQYF

size: NA
D: TRBD2
V: TRBV6-9
J: TRBJ2-1
DNA: TGTGCCAGCAGTGGTTTAGCGGGAGGGATCAATGAGCAGTTCTTC
CDR3: CASSGLAGGINEQFF

size: few
D: NA
V: TRBV6-5
J: TRBJ2-7
DNA: TGTGCCAGCAGTTACTCGGACAGTTTAAGCTCCTACGAGCAGTACTTC
CDR3: CASSYSDSLSSYEQYF

size: NA
D: NA
V: TRBV9
J: TRBJ2-3
DNA: TGTGCCAGCAGCGTAGGGGGGACAACCATCACAGATACGCAGTATTTT
CDR3: CASSVGGTTITDTQYF

size: few
D: NA
V: TRBV10-3
J: TRBJ2-7
DNA: TGTGCCAGCAGTGAAAGTCGGTCTGGAAACTACGAGCAGTACTTC
CDR3: CASSESRSGNYEQYF

size: medium-sized
D: NA
V: TRBV7-9
J: TRBJ1-2
DNA: TGTGCCAGCAGCTTTTTTCGTTCCCGGGGGGGCTACACCTTC
CDR3: CASSFFRSRGGYTF

size: NA
D: NA
V: TRBV6-5
J: TRBJ2-3
DNA: TGTGCCAGCAGCCTCTTTGCTACCACAGCAGATACGCAGTATTTT
CDR3: CASSLFATTADTQYF

size: large
D: NA
V: TRBV4-1
J: TRBJ1-3
DNA: TGCGCCAGCAGCCAAGAAGTAAGGGAAGTTGGGGACACCATATATTTT
CDR3: CASSQEVREVGDTIYF

size: NA
D: TRBD1
V: TRBV29-1
J: TRBJ2-7
DNA: TGCAGCGTACTAGGACAGGGCAGAGGCGAGCAGTACTTC
CDR3: CSVLGQGRGEQYF

size: few
D: NA
V: TRBV6-7
J: TRBJ1-2
DNA: TGTGCCAGCAGTGAATTAGCGGGGCTTGATTATGGCTACACCTTC
CDR3: CASSELAGLDYGYTF

size: once
D: NA
V: TRBV7-9
J: TRBJ2-1
DNA: TGTGCCAGCAGCTTATGGGTCGGGGTCTACAATGAGCAGTTCTTC
CDR3: CASSLWVGVYNEQFF

size: few
D: NA
V: TRBV19
J: TRBJ2-1
DNA: TGTGCCAGTAGTCGTGGGCTAGCTCTCAATGAGCAGTTCTTC
CDR3: CASSRGLALNEQFF

size: large
D: TRBD1
V: TRBV10-1
J: TRBJ2-7
DNA: TGCGCCAGCAGTGAGTCGACAGGGGGCTACGAGCAGTACTTC
CDR3: CASSESTGGYEQYF

size: medium-sized
D: NA
V: TRBV10-2
J: TRBJ2-1
DNA: TGCGCCAGCAGCCTCGGGTCCCCCCGGAATGAGCAGTTCTTC
CDR3: CASSLGSPRNEQFF

size: medium-sized
D: NA
V: TRBV15
J: TRBJ1-3
DNA: TGTGCCACCAGCGTCGCCGGGAGCTCTGGAAACACCATATATTTT
CDR3: CATSVAGSSGNTIYF

size: medium-sized
D: NA
V: TRBV4-1
J: TRBJ1-1
DNA: TGCGCCAGCAGCCCGCAGGGGACTGAAGCTTTCTTT
CDR3: CASSPQGTEAFF

size: NA
D: TRBD2
V: TRBV7-9
J: TRBJ2-1
DNA: TGTGCCAGCAGCGTTGGGACTAGCGGTTACAATGAGCAGTTCTTC
CDR3: CASSVGTSGYNEQFF

size: medium-sized
D: NA
V: TRBV9
J: TRBJ2-7
DNA: TGTGCCAGCAGCGTATCCTGGGGCTACGAGCAGTACTTC
CDR3: CASSVSWGYEQYF

size: medium-sized
D: NA
V: TRBV6-5
J: TRBJ1-2
DNA: TGTGCCAGCAGTTACTCGCCAGGATATTATGGCTACACCTTC
CDR3: CASSYSPGYYGYTF

size: medium-sized
D: TRBD1
V: TRBV7-9
J: TRBJ2-7
DNA: TGTGCCAGCAGCCGACAGGGTTCCTACGAGCAGTACTTC
CDR3: CASSRQGSYEQYF

size: NA
D: TRBD1
V: TRBV6-5
J: TRBJ1-1
DNA: TGTGCCAGCAGTTACGGGACAGGGCTTACTGAAGCTTTCTTT
CDR3: CASSYGTGLTEAFF

size: medium-sized
D: NA
V: TRBV10-3
J: TRBJ2-7
DNA: TGTGCCATCAATGCTCCGGAGGTCAACGAGCAGTACTTC
CDR3: CAINAPEVNEQYF

size: NA
D: TRBD2
V: TRBV5-1
J: TRBJ2-3
DNA: TGCGCCAGCAGCTTGGTGGGACTAGCGGGTCTTAGCACAGATACGCAGTATTTT
CDR3: CASSLVGLAGLSTDTQYF

size: medium-sized
D: NA
V: TRBV19
J: TRBJ2-7
DNA: TGTGCCAGTAGTCACCTTTACGAGCAGTACTTC
CDR3: CASSHLYEQYF

size: few
D: NA
V: TRBV5-1
J: TRBJ2-7
DNA: TGTGCCAGCAGCCCTCAGTCGGAATACGAGCAGTACTTC
CDR3: CASSPQSEYEQYF

size: NA
D: NA
V: TRBV2
J: TRBJ1-1
DNA: TGTGCCAGCAGTACCGCACCCGGTATCACTGAAGCTTTCTTT
CDR3: CASSTAPGITEAFF